The sequence of this T cell receptor (beta chain) was determined in a study of cytomegalovirus exposure and HLA in healthy donors (TCRdb year 2017). Context from the whole study: In an earlier analysis of roughly 590 of the donors, 276 Gb of sequence data and approximately 100 million unique TCR beta sequences from 150 million to 200 million T cells were reported. Roughly 300 gigabases of sequencing data and 70 million to 100 million unique TCR sequences were included in an early release covering 500 to 750 HLA-typed donors. Of the 398 genotyped donors, 70% to 90% were placed in the genetic ancestry cluster associated with self-reported Caucasian donors. The aim of the study was to test whether cataloging public T cell receptors could identify signatures of past pathogen exposure. The T cell repertoires of several hundred subjects were profiled by immunosequencing and related to cytomegalovirus serostatus. Along with the approximately 700-subject first cohort, a separate validation cohort of over a hundred different subjects was used. To predict cytomegalovirus infection status, the study brought together high-throughput TCR immunosequencing, statistical association of individual TCRs with disease status, and machine learning. In a later analysis, previously published TCR beta repertoires from 550 to 700 donors were re-analyzed and high-resolution HLA genotyping was added so that TCR occurrence patterns could be studied. Rather than drawing on any new phenotypic data, the later analysis identified candidate immune exposures from TCR beta sequences and the way those sequences occurred across donors. In an earlier analysis of 587 of the donors, high-throughput TCR beta sequencing was used to judge whether each TCR beta V gene segment behaved as functional or pseudogenic. Donor age, sex, ethnicity and CMV serostatus were compiled alongside the repertoire data. In a later genetic analysis, genome-wide SNP genotypes for about 60% of the 666 donors were used, and that subset was treated as a discovery cohort. All discovery cohort repertoires had been generated on a single sequencing platform. HLA typing included class I and class II loci at four-digit resolution. The number of typed donors differed by locus: about 620-640 for A, B, C, DRB1 and DQB1; 500 to 550 for DQA1; 606 for DPA1; and around 490 for DPB1. Because of strong linkage in the cohort, five DR-DQ haplotypes were treated as single units for association and clustering. Across some 400 genotyped donors of the cohort, an average of about 240,000 unique TCR beta nucleotide sequences per donor were sequenced, and approximately 17% of those sequences were non-productive. Study-wide findings and limitations: In vitro tests confirmed that three of the cytomegalovirus-associated TCR beta chains recognize cytomegalovirus antigens. It was suggested by the authors that the approach could potentially be generalized to other disease states and immunological phenotypes. When HLA alleles, especially DR and DQ, strongly co-occurred, TCR associations were difficult to assign to individual alleles. V-gene and J-gene trimming of TCR beta chains was associated with a missense DCLRE1C variant in a later genetic analysis, and the association was replicated in an independent cohort. A further reported finding was that TCR beta sequences accurately predicted the HLA-A and HLA-B alleles for most subjects in the first cohort. The classifier was reported to diagnose cytomegalovirus status with high specificity and sensitivity in both the original cohort and the validation cohort. Correlated functional status among segregating V segments might reflect linkage disequilibrium, but an unknown experimental factor could not be ruled out. While some public TCRs were present in many individuals, most TCR sequences turned up only very rarely across donors. A later genetic analysis reported fewer N-insertions in productive TCRs among donors in an Asian-associated ancestry cluster than the roughly 670-donor mean. According to a later analysis, TCR association rates differed among HLA loci, with DRB1 alleles showing the most associated TCRs and HLA-C alleles showing the fewest. For the cohort, immune exposure information was limited to CMV serostatus. Because counts were too low, around 18 rarely observed V segments, including chromosome 9 orphons, were left out of the earlier analysis of some 640 of the donors. The sequencing pipeline was judged likely to have produced a cluster of highly shared sequence variants as a technical artifact. A total of 150 to 200 TCR beta chains were listed by the study as associated with cytomegalovirus. The presence/absence analyses assumed that sequencing depth was roughly uniform across donors, and that assumption may not be true. According to a later analysis, parvovirus B19, influenza, CMV and Epstein-Barr virus appeared linked to several top co-occurrence clusters. The cohort was sequenced for TCR beta chains only, and without alpha or paired-chain data the features that could be detected were limited. A later analysis found that HLA-associated TCR beta chains were more clonally expanded and had lower generation probabilities than equally common non-associated chains. In an earlier analysis of some 550 of the donors, most TCR beta V segments were observed in productive rearrangements about 87% or about 30% of the time, broadly matching IMGT annotations. HLA typing was unavailable for some donors at each locus, so association tests used only the typed subset. According to a later analysis, most CMV-associated TCR beta chains appeared to be HLA-restricted, and the HLA associations seemed to be driven largely by CMV exposure. Specific HLA alleles were associated with roughly 17,000 TCR beta sequences at a false discovery rate of 0.05 in a later analysis. Because the 87-base-pair reads could not distinguish some IMGT-functional V segments, including TRBV6-2 and TRBV6-3, those segments were excluded.

Taken from the germline V gene, the CDR1 and CDR2 loops are SGHTA and FQGTGA. V and J are truncated by 7 bases and 0 bases respectively, leaving an intervening sequence of 10 bases. Taken from cysteine to phenylalanine, the CDR3 has 14 residues. The entry retains the CDR3 DNA only, 42 bases that are in frame from base 1. With regard to this clone: What this receptor recognizes is not known. No quality values exist for individual bases; no much larger clone is one base distant.

Libraries were built with the immunoSEQ multiplex PCR assay. For the multiplex PCR, a mixture combining 60 forward primers for TCR Vbeta segments and 13 reverse primers for TCR Jbeta segments was used. Amplification of the CDR3 region of rearranged TCR beta genes was performed with a multiplex PCR assay on genomic DNA. Amplified TCR beta libraries were sequenced as 87-base-pair reads on the Illumina HiSeq System. As for how the authors treated the data: A later analysis counted some 80 million unique TCR beta chains across the 500 to 850 repertoires, and around 12 million of these chains were shared by at least two donors. A nearest-neighbor algorithm error-corrected the raw reads and collapsed the reads into unique sequences, merging closely related sequences to remove PCR and sequencing errors. CDR3 sequences were aligned to IMGT reference sequences to assign V, D and J gene segments. For a sequence to be retained, a match of at least six nucleotides was required to both a V gene segment and a J gene segment. A rearrangement counted as productive if the CDR3 had no stop codons and remained in frame with V and J, and every other rearrangement counted as non-productive. CDR3 was defined by IMGT convention, running from the second conserved V-encoded cysteine to the conserved J-encoded phenylalanine. Sequences without an unambiguous match to a single V gene segment were excluded from the earlier analysis of 450 to 650 of the donors. In an earlier analysis of some 590 of the donors, V segments were called functional above 56.7% productive rearrangements and were called segregating when the between-donor standard deviation exceeded 5%. A statistical classification framework was developed to diagnose cytomegalovirus status using the catalog of TCR beta chain sequences. A later analysis assigned V and J genes by comparing TCR nucleotide sequences with IMGT/GENE-DB human TR gene sequences. A later analysis assigned CDR3 sequences and most-parsimonious VDJ recombination scenarios with the TCRdist pipeline. A later analysis defined each TCR beta chain by its CDR3 amino acid sequence plus V-gene family, and excluded reads lacking a unique V-gene family. In a later analysis, 450 to 600 highly shared, low-generation-probability nucleotide sequences were removed to address suspected cross-contamination and a sequencing artifact. A later analysis calculated a clonal expansion index for each public chain from normalized within-repertoire ranks of inferred template counts. A later analysis computed generation probabilities with a VDJ recombination model fitted to out-of-frame rearrangements, and checked the results against IGoR. Hypergeometric tests were used in a later analysis to score TCR-TCR, TCR-HLA and TCR-CMV co-occurrence, with a repertoire-size bias correction applied to the TCR pairs. A later analysis estimated false discovery rates by permuting HLA or CMV assignments 20 times. In a later analysis, co-occurring TCRs were grouped with DBSCAN, and TCRdist sequence similarity was added when clustering was performed within HLA-allele-positive subsets. Repertoires with fewer than 30,000 or more than 120,000 public chains were left out of co-occurrence clustering, as were five repertoires with anomalous nucleotide sharing. The source is immuneACCESS, and TCRdb retained only in-frame sequences with V and J called. Part of the clones is not carried over; for the studies checked, unresolved V genes explain less than half of this, and the remainder is unexplained. The DNA gave D and trimming, while V, J and clone size come from that table. For this sample the table gives approximately 97,000 clones, of which less than 85% were detected only once. The ten largest make up 2.6% of the sample.

In total, 666 healthy bone marrow donors made up the cohort. Cohort members were all nominally healthy when sampled, although unrecorded immune exposures were likely present. The donor was CMV seronegative and was included in the group of 352 seronegative cohort members. Every donor gave a peripheral blood sample, and the peripheral blood mononuclear cells from that sample were used for TCR beta sequencing. The Qiagen DNeasy Blood Extraction Kit was used to extract genomic DNA from the blood cell samples. Specimen: PBMCs. The chain is made from TRBV7-3 and TRBJ1-3; no D gene is confidently identified. This TCR derives from a middle-aged man in good health and CMV-seronegative. Here the CDR3 is given as CASKESNSGNTIYF. The DNA sequence is given as TGTGCCAGCAAGGAGAGCAACTCTGGAAACACCATATATTTT.